The present entry profiles one T cell receptor (beta chain) with its context. The antigen remains unidentified. This sample is drawn from a study of Ad26.COV2.S vaccination and SARS-CoV-2 variants. Study results and limitations: Total responses of T cells may have been underestimated by the analyses of TCR breadth and depth.

Germline CDR1 is SGHTA and CDR2 is FQGNSA. There are 15 residues in the CDR3. The ends lost 1 base at V and 4 bases at J; junction bases unmatched: 2. Assay: immunoSEQ multiplex PCR; the TCRdb copy retains only in-frame clones and omits some. Among about 680,000 clones, roughly 90% were seen once, and the ten largest hold approximately 1.5%. This sample's treatment: about 20 received Ad26.COV2.S at low or high dose, single or two shots; five or six received placebo; per-sample allocation not given. Samples analyzed were those drawn on day 63 after the first vaccine or placebo injection. The sequencing used peripheral blood, collected in a trial of Ad26.COV2.S vaccine versus placebo. This receptor was taken from a person between 18 and 65 years old who received the Ad26.COV2.S COVID-19 vaccine or a placebo. V usage is TRBV7-2 and J usage is TRBJ2-1, with 9 nucleotides matching TRBD2. CDR3 sequence reads: CASSLGLAAYNEQFF. The CDR3 coding sequence is TGTGCCAGCAGCTTAGGACTAGCGGCGTACAATGAGCAGTTCTTC.